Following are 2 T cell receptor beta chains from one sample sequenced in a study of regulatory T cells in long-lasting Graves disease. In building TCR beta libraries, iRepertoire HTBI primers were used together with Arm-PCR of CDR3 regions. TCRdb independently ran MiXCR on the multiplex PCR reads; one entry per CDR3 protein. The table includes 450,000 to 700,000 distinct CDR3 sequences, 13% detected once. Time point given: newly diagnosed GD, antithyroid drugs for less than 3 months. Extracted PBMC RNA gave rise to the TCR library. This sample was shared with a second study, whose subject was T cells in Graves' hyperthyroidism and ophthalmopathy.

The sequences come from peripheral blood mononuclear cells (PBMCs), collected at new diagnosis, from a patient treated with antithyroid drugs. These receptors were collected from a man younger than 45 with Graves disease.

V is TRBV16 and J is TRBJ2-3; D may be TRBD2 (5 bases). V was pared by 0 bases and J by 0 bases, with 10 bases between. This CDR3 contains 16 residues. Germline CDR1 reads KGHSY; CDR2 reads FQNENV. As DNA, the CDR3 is TGTGCCAGCAGCCAATCGAGCGGCACTAGCACAGATACGCAGTATTTT. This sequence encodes CASSQSSGTSTDTQYF.

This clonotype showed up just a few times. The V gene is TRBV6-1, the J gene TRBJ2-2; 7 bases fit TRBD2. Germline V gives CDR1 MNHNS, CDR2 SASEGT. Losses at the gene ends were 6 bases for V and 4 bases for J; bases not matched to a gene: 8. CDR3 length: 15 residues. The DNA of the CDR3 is TGTGCCAGCAGCGAACCGGGACTAACCACCGGGGAGCTGTTTTTT. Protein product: CASSEPGLTTGELFF.